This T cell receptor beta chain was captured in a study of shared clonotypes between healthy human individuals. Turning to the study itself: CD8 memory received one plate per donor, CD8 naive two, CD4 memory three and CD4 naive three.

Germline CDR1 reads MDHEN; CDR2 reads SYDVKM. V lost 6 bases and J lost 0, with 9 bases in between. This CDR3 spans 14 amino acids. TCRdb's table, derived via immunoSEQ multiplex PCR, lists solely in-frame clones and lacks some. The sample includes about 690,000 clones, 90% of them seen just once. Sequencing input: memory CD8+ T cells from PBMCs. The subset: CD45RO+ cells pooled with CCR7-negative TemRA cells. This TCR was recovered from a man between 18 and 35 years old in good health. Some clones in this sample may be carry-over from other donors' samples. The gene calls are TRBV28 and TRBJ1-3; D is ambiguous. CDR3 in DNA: TGTGCCAGCAGCCTACCGGGCTCTGGAAACACCATATATTTT. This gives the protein CASSLPGSGNTIYF. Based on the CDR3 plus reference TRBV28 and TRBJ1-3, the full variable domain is DVKVTQSSRYLVKRTGEKVFLECVQDMDHENMFWYRQDPGLGLRLIYFSYDVKMKEKGDIPEGYSVSREKKERFSLILESASTNQTSMYLCASSLPGSGNTIYFGEGSWLTVV.